This TCR beta chain is drawn from a study of control samples from healthy donors and cancer patients. Some clones are missing from TCRdb's copy, which holds only in-frame ones; the method was immunoSEQ multiplex PCR. The data show 65,000 to 95,000 clones, with around 91% seen just once and approximately 7% held by the top ten. This clonotype originated in a man aged 45-65 years in good health. The sample was blood.

The DNA of the CDR3 is TGTGCCAGCAGCCAAGATAACAGATTGGACACTGAAGCTTTCTTT. Translated, it gives CASSQDNRLDTEAFF. This chain links TRBV4-2 with TRBJ1-1, with no clear D. The CDR3 is made up of 15 amino acids. The V end was cut by 0 bases, the J end by 3 bases, with 11 bases between. From germline, CDR1 is LGHNA and CDR2 YNFKEQ.